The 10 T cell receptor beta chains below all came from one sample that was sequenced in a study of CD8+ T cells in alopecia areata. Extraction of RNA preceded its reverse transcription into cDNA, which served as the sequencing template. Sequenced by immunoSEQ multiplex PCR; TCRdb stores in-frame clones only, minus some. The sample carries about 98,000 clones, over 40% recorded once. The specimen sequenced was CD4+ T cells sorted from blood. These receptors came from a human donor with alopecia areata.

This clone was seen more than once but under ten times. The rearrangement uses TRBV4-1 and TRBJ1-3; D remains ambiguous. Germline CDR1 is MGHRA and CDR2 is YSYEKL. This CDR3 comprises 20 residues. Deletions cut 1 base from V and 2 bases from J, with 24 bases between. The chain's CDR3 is CASSQAVHRSKEATGNTIYF. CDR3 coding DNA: TGCGCCAGCAGCCAAGCAGTCCATCGATCTAAGGAGGCAACTGGAAACACCATATATTTT.

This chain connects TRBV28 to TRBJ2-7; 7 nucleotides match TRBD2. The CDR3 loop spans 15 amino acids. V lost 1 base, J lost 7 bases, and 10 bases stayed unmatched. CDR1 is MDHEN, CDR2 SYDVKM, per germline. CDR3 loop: CASSLFLPSGGEQYF. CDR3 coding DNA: TGTGCCAGCAGTTTATTCCTCCCCTCCGGGGGGGAGCAGTACTTC.

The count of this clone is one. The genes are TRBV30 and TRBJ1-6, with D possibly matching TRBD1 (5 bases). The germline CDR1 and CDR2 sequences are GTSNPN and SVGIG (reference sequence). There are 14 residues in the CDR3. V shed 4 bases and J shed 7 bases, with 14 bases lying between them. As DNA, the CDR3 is TGTGCCTGGACCTCCGGGACTATGAATTCACCCCTCCACTTT. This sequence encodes CAWTSGTMNSPLHF.

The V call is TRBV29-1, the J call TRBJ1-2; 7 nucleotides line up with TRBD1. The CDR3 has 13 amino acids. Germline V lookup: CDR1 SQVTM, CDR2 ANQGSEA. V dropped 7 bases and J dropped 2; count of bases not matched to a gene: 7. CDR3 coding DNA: TGCAGCGCCTCCGGGACAGACAACTATGGCTACACCTTC. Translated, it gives CSASGTDNYGYTF.

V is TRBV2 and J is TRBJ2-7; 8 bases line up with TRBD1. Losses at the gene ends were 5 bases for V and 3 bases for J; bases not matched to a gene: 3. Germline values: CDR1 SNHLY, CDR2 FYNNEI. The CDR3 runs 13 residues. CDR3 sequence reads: CASSRTGIYEQYF. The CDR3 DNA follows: TGTGCCAGCAGTCGGACAGGGATCTACGAGCAGTACTTC.

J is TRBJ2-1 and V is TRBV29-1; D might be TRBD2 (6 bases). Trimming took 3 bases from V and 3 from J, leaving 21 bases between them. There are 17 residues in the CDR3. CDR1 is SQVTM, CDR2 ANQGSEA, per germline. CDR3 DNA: TGCAGCGTTGATCCCCGTGGCGGAGGGGTGCGCTACAATGAGCAGTTCTTC. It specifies CSVDPRGGGVRYNEQFF.

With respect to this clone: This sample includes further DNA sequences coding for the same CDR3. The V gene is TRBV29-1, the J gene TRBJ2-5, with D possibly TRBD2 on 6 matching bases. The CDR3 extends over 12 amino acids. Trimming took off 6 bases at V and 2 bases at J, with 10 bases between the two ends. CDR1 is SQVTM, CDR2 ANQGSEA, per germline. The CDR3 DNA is TGCAGCGTCGGTGGGGGGCAAGAGACCCAGTACTTC. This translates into CSVGGGQETQYF. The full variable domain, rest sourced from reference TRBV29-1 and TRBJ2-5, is SAVISQKPSRDICQRGTSLTIQCQVDSQVTMMFWYRQQPGQSLTLIATANQGSEATYESGFVIDKFPISRPNLTFSTLTVSNMSPEDSSIYLCSVGGGQETQYFGPGTRLLVL.

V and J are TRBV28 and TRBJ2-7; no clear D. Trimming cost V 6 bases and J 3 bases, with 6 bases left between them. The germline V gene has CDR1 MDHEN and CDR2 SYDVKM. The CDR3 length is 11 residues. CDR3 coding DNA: TGTGCCAGCAGGTCAAACTACGAGCAGTACTTC. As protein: CASRSNYEQYF.

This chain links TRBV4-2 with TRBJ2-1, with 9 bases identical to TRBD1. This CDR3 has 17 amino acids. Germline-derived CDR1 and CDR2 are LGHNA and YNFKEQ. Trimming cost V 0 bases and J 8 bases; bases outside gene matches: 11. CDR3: CASSQELSGQGKHEQFF. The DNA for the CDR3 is TGTGCCAGCAGCCAAGAGTTATCGGGACAGGGTAAACATGAGCAGTTCTTC.

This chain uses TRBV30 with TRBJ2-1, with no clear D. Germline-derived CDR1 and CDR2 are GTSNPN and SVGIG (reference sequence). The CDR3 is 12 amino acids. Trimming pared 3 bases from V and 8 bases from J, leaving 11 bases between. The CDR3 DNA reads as TGTGCCTGGAGCCAGGTCTCCCATGAGCAGTTCTTC. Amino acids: CAWSQVSHEQFF.